This T cell receptor beta chain was identified during a study of T-cell reconstitution after alpha-beta-depleted transplantation in children. With 2 bases removed from V and 5 bases from J, the gap between germline ends came to 9 bases. This CDR3 region has 13 residues. The TCRbeta library was prepared with unique molecular identifiers. One entry per CDR3 protein, called by TCRdb with MiXCR from the PCR reads. The sample shows 80,000 to 95,000 distinct CDR3 sequences, roughly 8.8% of them seen only once. This clonotype was counted many times. Sequences were derived from PBMCs from the stem cell graft donor, sampled from the stem cell graft. This sequence originates from a human donor who donated a stem cell graft to a child with congenital amegakaryocytic thrombocytopenia. This sequence joins TRBV12-3 or TRBV12-4 and TRBJ2-5; D unresolved. CDR3 coding DNA: TGTGCCAGCAGTTTATGGGGTAGGGAGACCCAGTACTTC. This codes for CASSLWGRETQYF.